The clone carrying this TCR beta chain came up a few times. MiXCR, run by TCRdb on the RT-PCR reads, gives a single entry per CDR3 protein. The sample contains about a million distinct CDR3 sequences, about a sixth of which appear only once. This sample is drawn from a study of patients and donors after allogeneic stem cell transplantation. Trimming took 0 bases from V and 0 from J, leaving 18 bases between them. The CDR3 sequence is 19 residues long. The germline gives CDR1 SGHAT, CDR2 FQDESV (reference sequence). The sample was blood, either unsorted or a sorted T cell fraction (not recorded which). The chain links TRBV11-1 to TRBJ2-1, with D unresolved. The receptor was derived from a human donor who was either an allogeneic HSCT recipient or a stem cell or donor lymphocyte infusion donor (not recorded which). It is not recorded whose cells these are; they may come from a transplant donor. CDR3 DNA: TGTGCCAGCAGCTTAGCCTTCCGGACCCCGCGACTCTCCTACAATGAGCAGTTCTTC. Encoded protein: CASSLAFRTPRLSYNEQFF.